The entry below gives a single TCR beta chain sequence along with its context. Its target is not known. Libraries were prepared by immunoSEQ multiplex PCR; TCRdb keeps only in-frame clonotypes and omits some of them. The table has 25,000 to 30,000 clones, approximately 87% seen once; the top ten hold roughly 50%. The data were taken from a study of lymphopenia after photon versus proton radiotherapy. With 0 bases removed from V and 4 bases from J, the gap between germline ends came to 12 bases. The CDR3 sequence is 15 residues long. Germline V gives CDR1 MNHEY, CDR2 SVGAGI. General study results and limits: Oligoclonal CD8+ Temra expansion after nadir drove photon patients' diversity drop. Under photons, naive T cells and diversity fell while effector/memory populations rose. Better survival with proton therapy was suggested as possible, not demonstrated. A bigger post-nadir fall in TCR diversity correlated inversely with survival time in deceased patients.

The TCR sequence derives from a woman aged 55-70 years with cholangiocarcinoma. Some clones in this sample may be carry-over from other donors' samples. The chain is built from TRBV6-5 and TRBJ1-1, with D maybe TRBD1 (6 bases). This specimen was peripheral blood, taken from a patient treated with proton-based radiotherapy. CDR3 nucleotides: TGTGCCAGCAGTTACTCGACAGGCTTGGGCACTGAAGCTTTCTTT. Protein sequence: CASSYSTGLGTEAFF.